This T cell receptor beta chain was captured in a study of T cells after yellow fever vaccination. MiXCR, applied by TCRdb to the 5' RACE reads, yields one record per CDR3 protein. The sample contains fewer than 500,000 distinct CDR3 sequences, around 19% of which appear only once. V lost 8 bases to trimming and J lost 4 bases, with 11 bases between them. The CDR3 spans 12 residues. Looked up from germline, CDR1 is MNHEY and CDR2 is SMNVEV (reference sequence). The study's findings and limits: Contaminating bulk clonotypes could be abundant in FACS-sorted repertoires.

Only a few counts were recorded for this clonotype. Its target is not known. The material was PBMCs, obtained before the yellow fever booster vaccination. This TCR derives from a man between 18 and 35 years old who received the YFV17D yellow fever vaccine. V is TRBV27 and J is TRBJ2-5, with D perhaps matching TRBD1 (5 bases). In DNA form, the CDR3 reads TGTGCCAGCCAAGGGGTAGGAGAGACCCAGTACTTC. Translating gives CASQGVGETQYF.